These T cell receptor beta chains were read from a single sample in a study of blood T cell repertoires in COVID-19. Produced via immunoSEQ multiplex PCR; TCRdb's table is partial and in-frame only. The sample lists roughly 200,000 clones, roughly 90% occurring once. The sequencing input was peripheral blood. These receptors originate from a man aged 40-50 years with acute or convalescent COVID-19. The CDR3 runs from the conserved cysteine through the conserved F or W. A D gene is named only where the DNA matches it firmly. Expanded clones are given a class, and other clones once, few, many or no size at all.

cdr3_nt: TGTGCCAGCAGCTCCTCAGGGAACTATGGCTACACCTTC
cdr3_aa: CASSSSGNYGYTF
v_call: TRBV7-9
d_call: -
j_call: TRBJ1-2
clone_size: -

cdr3_nt: TGTGCCAGCAGCCCGAGGACAGGGTCGAACACCGGGGAGCTGTTTTTT
cdr3_aa: CASSPRTGSNTGELFF
v_call: TRBV7-6
d_call: TRBD1
j_call: TRBJ2-2
clone_size: -

cdr3_nt: TGCGCCAGCAGTGAAACGGGGGTGGGGACCCAGTACTTC
cdr3_aa: CASSETGVGTQYF
v_call: TRBV10-1
d_call: -
j_call: TRBJ2-5
clone_size: -

cdr3_nt: TGTGCCAGTAGTTTCGGGACAGGGCGAGAGCAGTACTTC
cdr3_aa: CASSFGTGREQYF
v_call: TRBV19
d_call: TRBD1
j_call: TRBJ2-7
clone_size: -

cdr3_nt: TGTGCCAGCACTCAGGGCGCGAACACCGGGGAGCTGTTTTTT
cdr3_aa: CASTQGANTGELFF
v_call: TRBV5-4
d_call: -
j_call: TRBJ2-2
clone_size: -

cdr3_nt: TGTGCCAGCAGCGTCGGGACAGGGGGGTCCTACGAGCAGTACTTC
cdr3_aa: CASSVGTGGSYEQYF
v_call: TRBV9
d_call: TRBD1
j_call: TRBJ2-7
clone_size: -

cdr3_nt: TGTGCCAGCAGCTTAGTTGGACACCTCTATGGCTACACCTTC
cdr3_aa: CASSLVGHLYGYTF
v_call: TRBV7-9
d_call: -
j_call: TRBJ1-2
clone_size: -

cdr3_nt: TGTGCCAGCAGCTTGAACAGGATACCCTATGGCTACACCTTC
cdr3_aa: CASSLNRIPYGYTF
v_call: TRBV11-2
d_call: -
j_call: TRBJ1-2
clone_size: -

cdr3_nt: TGTGCCAGCAGCGTTACTAGCGGGGCCTACGAGCAGTACTTC
cdr3_aa: CASSVTSGAYEQYF
v_call: TRBV9
d_call: TRBD2
j_call: TRBJ2-7
clone_size: -

cdr3_nt: TGTGCCAGCAGCCCCTTGACAGGGGGAAACACCATATATTTT
cdr3_aa: CASSPLTGGNTIYF
v_call: TRBV6-5
d_call: TRBD1
j_call: TRBJ1-3
clone_size: -

cdr3_nt: TGCGCCAGCAGCCAAGAAACTAGCGTCTCCTACAATGAGCAGTTCTTC
cdr3_aa: CASSQETSVSYNEQFF
v_call: TRBV4-1
d_call: TRBD2
j_call: TRBJ2-1
clone_size: -

cdr3_nt: TGTGCCTGGAGTGAGGGGGACTCACCCCTCCACTTT
cdr3_aa: CAWSEGDSPLHF
v_call: TRBV30
d_call: -
j_call: TRBJ1-6
clone_size: -

cdr3_nt: TGCGCCAGCAGTGAGCGGGGTTCGGTGAGCGAGCAGTACTTC
cdr3_aa: CASSERGSVSEQYF
v_call: TRBV10-1
d_call: -
j_call: TRBJ2-7
clone_size: once

cdr3_nt: TGTGCCAGCAGCTCCCCTCTCCGGGAACTGTTTTTT
cdr3_aa: CASSSPLRELFF
v_call: TRBV5-4
d_call: -
j_call: TRBJ1-4
clone_size: few

cdr3_nt: TGTGCCAGCAGCTCTAGGAATCAGCCCCAGCATTTT
cdr3_aa: CASSSRNQPQHF
v_call: TRBV12-3/TRBV12-4
d_call: -
j_call: TRBJ1-5
clone_size: -

cdr3_nt: TGTGCCAGCAGCTTGAAGCCCTATGGCTACACCTTC
cdr3_aa: CASSLKPYGYTF
v_call: TRBV11-2
d_call: -
j_call: TRBJ1-2
clone_size: -

cdr3_nt: TGTGCCAGCAGCCAAGAGGACAGGGGCGCAGATACGCAGTATTTT
cdr3_aa: CASSQEDRGADTQYF
v_call: TRBV4-2
d_call: TRBD1
j_call: TRBJ2-3
clone_size: -

cdr3_nt: TGTGCCAGTACCGCCGGGACAGGGGGCGAAGCTTTCTTT
cdr3_aa: CASTAGTGGEAFF
v_call: TRBV19
d_call: TRBD1
j_call: TRBJ1-1
clone_size: once

cdr3_nt: TGTGCCAGCAGAAACCGGGGAGGGCCTAATTCACCCCTCCACTTT
cdr3_aa: CASRNRGGPNSPLHF
v_call: TRBV3-1/TRBV3-2
d_call: -
j_call: TRBJ1-6
clone_size: few

cdr3_nt: TGTGCCAGCTCACCGCCAGCAACTAATGAAAAACTGTTTTTT
cdr3_aa: CASSPPATNEKLFF
v_call: TRBV18
d_call: -
j_call: TRBJ1-4
clone_size: -

cdr3_nt: TGTGCCAGCAGTACACGACAGGGTGGCTCTGAAGCTTTCTTT
cdr3_aa: CASSTRQGGSEAFF
v_call: TRBV27
d_call: TRBD1
j_call: TRBJ1-1
clone_size: -

cdr3_nt: TGTGCCAGTAGTATGGACAGCTCACCCCTCCACTTT
cdr3_aa: CASSMDSSPLHF
v_call: TRBV19
d_call: -
j_call: TRBJ1-6
clone_size: -

cdr3_nt: TGTGCCAGCAGTCCCGACTTCTCCTATAATTCACCCCTCCACTTT
cdr3_aa: CASSPDFSYNSPLHF
v_call: TRBV2
d_call: -
j_call: TRBJ1-6
clone_size: -

cdr3_nt: TGTGCCACCAGTGATTTGTTGCAGGAGGCAGAGCAGTTCTTC
cdr3_aa: CATSDLLQEAEQFF
v_call: TRBV24-1
d_call: -
j_call: TRBJ2-1
clone_size: -

cdr3_nt: TGTGCCAGCACCGAACAGGGAGTGGAGACCCAGTACTTC
cdr3_aa: CASTEQGVETQYF
v_call: TRBV28
d_call: -
j_call: TRBJ2-5
clone_size: -

cdr3_nt: TGTGCCAGTAGTACCTCCACAGGGTCCTACGAGCAGTACTTC
cdr3_aa: CASSTSTGSYEQYF
v_call: TRBV19
d_call: -
j_call: TRBJ2-7
clone_size: -

cdr3_nt: TGTGCCACCAGCAGGAGAAGCGGGGCCTTATCCTACGAGCAGTACTTC
cdr3_aa: CATSRRSGALSYEQYF
v_call: TRBV15
d_call: TRBD2
j_call: TRBJ2-7
clone_size: once

cdr3_nt: TGTGCCAGCAGCCATGCGGGACAGGAATATGGCTACACCTTC
cdr3_aa: CASSHAGQEYGYTF
v_call: TRBV3-1/TRBV3-2
d_call: TRBD1
j_call: TRBJ1-2
clone_size: -

cdr3_nt: TGCAGCGTTGAAGACGGGACAGGGTCGCAGTACTTC
cdr3_aa: CSVEDGTGSQYF
v_call: TRBV29-1
d_call: TRBD1
j_call: TRBJ2-7
clone_size: -

cdr3_nt: TGTGCCAGCAGCTTGGGTGGGGAGAGAGGTGAAAAACTGTTTTTT
cdr3_aa: CASSLGGERGEKLFF
v_call: TRBV5-4
d_call: -
j_call: TRBJ1-4
clone_size: once

cdr3_nt: TGTGCCAGCAGCAATACGGGGGTGGGAACTGAAGCTTTCTTT
cdr3_aa: CASSNTGVGTEAFF
v_call: TRBV7-9
d_call: -
j_call: TRBJ1-1
clone_size: -

cdr3_nt: TGTGCCAGCAGTTACGCCCTAGCGGGGTGGGTAGATACGCAGTATTTT
cdr3_aa: CASSYALAGWVDTQYF
v_call: TRBV6-2/TRBV6-3
d_call: TRBD2
j_call: TRBJ2-3
clone_size: -

cdr3_nt: TGTGCCAGCAGTTCAACAGGGGGCGCTTTACAGCAGTTCTTC
cdr3_aa: CASSSTGGALQQFF
v_call: TRBV28
d_call: TRBD1
j_call: TRBJ2-1
clone_size: -

cdr3_nt: TGTGCCAGCAGCTTAGCAGGGGGCTCTGGAAACACCATATATTTT
cdr3_aa: CASSLAGGSGNTIYF
v_call: TRBV11-2
d_call: TRBD1
j_call: TRBJ1-3
clone_size: -

cdr3_nt: TGTGCCAGCAGTCAACACCCCGGGACTAGCGGGGGGGAGGGTCTGGGCGAGCAGTACTTC
cdr3_aa: CASSQHPGTSGGEGLGEQYF
v_call: TRBV6-6
d_call: TRBD2
j_call: TRBJ2-7
clone_size: -

cdr3_nt: TGCAGCGTTCTCTACGTTTTAACAGGGACTACCATGACAGATACGCAGTATTTT
cdr3_aa: CSVLYVLTGTTMTDTQYF
v_call: TRBV29-1
d_call: -
j_call: TRBJ2-3
clone_size: -

cdr3_nt: TGTGCCAGCAGCTCGTATACAGGGGACAATCAGCCCCAGCATTTT
cdr3_aa: CASSSYTGDNQPQHF
v_call: TRBV7-2
d_call: TRBD1
j_call: TRBJ1-5
clone_size: -

cdr3_nt: TGTGCCATCCGGGGTTCGCAAGAGACCCAGTACTTC
cdr3_aa: CAIRGSQETQYF
v_call: TRBV2
d_call: -
j_call: TRBJ2-5
clone_size: -

cdr3_nt: TGTGCCTGGAGTGTACTGGCGGGTAAGGCCTACGAGCAGTACTTC
cdr3_aa: CAWSVLAGKAYEQYF
v_call: TRBV30
d_call: -
j_call: TRBJ2-7
clone_size: -

cdr3_nt: TGTGCCAGCAGTCCCCTCGTCGGCAGGGAGGAGGCCAAAAACATTCAGTACTTC
cdr3_aa: CASSPLVGREEAKNIQYF
v_call: TRBV27
d_call: -
j_call: TRBJ2-4
clone_size: -

cdr3_nt: TGCGCCAGCAGCCGGGACAGGGCTCCCACTGAAGCTTTCTTT
cdr3_aa: CASSRDRAPTEAFF
v_call: TRBV10-1
d_call: TRBD1
j_call: TRBJ1-1
clone_size: -

cdr3_nt: TGTGCCAGCAGTCTTAGCGGGGCGGGCTACAATGAGCAGTTCTTC
cdr3_aa: CASSLSGAGYNEQFF
v_call: TRBV6-4
d_call: TRBD2
j_call: TRBJ2-1
clone_size: few